The 15 T cell receptor beta chains given below trace back to one sample, sequenced in a study of lymphopenia after photon versus proton radiotherapy. The table came from immunoSEQ multiplex PCR; TCRdb's copy has only in-frame clones and leaves some out. The repertoire holds tens of thousands of clones, around 80% seen once, with 1.3% to 1.5% in the top ten. The sample was peripheral blood, taken from a patient treated with proton-based radiotherapy. These receptors all come from a man aged 55 to 70 with pancreatic cancer.

V gene TRBV5-8 combines with J gene TRBJ2-7, with 7 bases that match TRBD1. Germline V CDR1 and CDR2: SGHTS, YDEGEE. The trim removed 0 bases at V and 5 bases at J, leaving 8 bases unmatched. This CDR3 has 15 amino acids. CDR3 in DNA: TGTGCCAGCAGCTTGGGGGGACAGATAAAGGACGAGCAGTACTTC. The encoded protein is CASSLGGQIKDEQYF.

This rearrangement joins TRBV28 to TRBJ1-5, with D hard to call. CDR3 length: 15 amino acids. Between the trimmed V and J ends, which lost 5 bases and 3 bases, there was a span of 14 bases. In germline, CDR1 is MDHEN, CDR2 SYDVKM. This CDR3 reads CASSPPPINNQPQHF. The CDR3 DNA sequence: TGTGCCAGCAGTCCACCCCCTATAAACAATCAGCCCCAGCATTTT.

This clone was observed once. The J gene is TRBJ1-4, the V gene TRBV5-1, with 8 nucleotides matching TRBD1. The germline V gene encodes CDR1 SGHRS and CDR2 YFSETQ. V lost 4 bases to trimming and J lost 8 bases; unmatched junction nucleotides: 7. This CDR3 is 14 amino acids long. The CDR3: CASSREQGGEKLFF. In DNA form, the CDR3 reads TGCGCCAGCAGCCGGGAACAGGGGGGCGAAAAACTGTTTTTT.

This chain connects TRBV7-2 to TRBJ2-5, with D tentatively TRBD2 (5 bases). V lost 2 bases to trimming and J lost 1 base, with 11 bases between them. Germline V lookup: CDR1 SGHTA, CDR2 FQGNSA. The CDR3 has 15 residues. The CDR3 here is CASSLSPSGQETQYF. The CDR3, as DNA: TGTGCCAGCAGCTTAAGCCCCAGCGGCCAAGAGACCCAGTACTTC.

The gene calls are TRBV6-5 and TRBJ1-1; D ambiguous. This CDR3 has 14 residues. Germline CDR1 is MNHEY and CDR2 is SVGAGI. V lost 5 bases to trimming and J lost 1 base, with 11 bases between them. The CDR3 DNA reads as TGTGCCAGCAGTCGCCGGCGGGAGAACACTGAAGCTTTCTTT. Its translation: CASSRRRENTEAFF.

The CDR3 DNA sequence: TGTGCCAGCAGCCCGCCCAGACAGGGGGGTCAGTACTTC. As protein: CASSPPRQGGQYF. V and J are TRBV13 and TRBJ2-7; 9 bases agree with TRBD1. V gave up 5 bases and J gave up 10 bases; unmatched junction bases: 9. The germline gives CDR1 PRHDT, CDR2 FYEKMQ (reference sequence). This CDR3 region has 13 residues.

The gene calls are TRBV7-2 and TRBJ1-5; D remains ambiguous. The CDR3 sequence is 16 residues long. Trimming stripped 1 base from V and 3 bases from J, with 13 bases between. The germline CDR1 and CDR2 sequences are SGHTA and FQGNSA. This CDR3 reads CASSLETRINNQPQHF. In DNA form, the CDR3 reads TGTGCCAGCAGCTTAGAGACTAGGATAAACAATCAGCCCCAGCATTTT.

The chain has TRBV27 and TRBJ1-2, with no clear D. This CDR3 is built from 16 residues. Germline V gene data show CDR1 as MNHEY and CDR2 as SMNVEV (reference sequence). Trimming cost V 2 bases and J 3 bases, with 16 bases left between them. CDR3 DNA sequence: TGTGCCAGCAGTTTAAATGGGGTCGGGGAGGACTATGGCTACACCTTC. Encoded protein: CASSLNGVGEDYGYTF.

This chain connects TRBV6-5 to TRBJ1-3; unclear D gene. Per germline, CDR1 MNHEY and CDR2 SVGAGI. This CDR3 contains 14 residues. V gave up 6 bases and J gave up 3 bases, with 12 bases separating them. For the CDR3, the DNA is TGTGCCAGCAGGCGTCTTGGAGTTGGAAACACCATATATTTT. Its protein product is CASRRLGVGNTIYF.

This rearrangement joins TRBV28 to TRBJ1-3; D is possibly TRBD1 (6 bases). Trimming pared 1 base from V and 4 bases from J, leaving 11 bases between. There are 15 residues in the CDR3. The germline CDR1 and CDR2 sequences are MDHEN and SYDVKM. CDR3 sequence (DNA): TGTGCCAGCAGTTTATTGCGGGGGCTCGGAAACACCATATATTTT. Its protein is CASSLLRGLGNTIYF. The full variable domain, its missing parts supplied by reference TRBV28 and TRBJ1-3, is DVKVTQSSRYLVKRTGEKVFLECVQDMDHENMFWYRQDPGLGLRLIYFSYDVKMKEKGDIPEGYSVSREKKERFSLILESASTNQTSMYLCASSLLRGLGNTIYFGEGSWLTVV.

This chain connects TRBV15 to TRBJ1-5, with a weak D call TRBD1 (5 bases). Trimming left V 7 bases short and J 7 bases short, with 17 bases between. The CDR3 sequence is 14 residues long. CDR1 and CDR2 from the germline V gene are LNHNV and YYDKDF (reference sequence). DNA for the CDR3: TGTGCCACCAACCCTAAGCGGGGGGACCAGCCCCAGCATTTT. Translating it yields CATNPKRGDQPQHF. The full variable domain, with the rest looked up from reference TRBV15 and TRBJ1-5, is DAMVIQNPRYQVTQFGKPVTLSCSQTLNHNVMYWYQQKSSQAPKLLFHYYDKDFNNEADTPDNFQSRRPNTSFCFLDIRSPGLGDTAMYLCATNPKRGDQPQHFGDGTRLSIL.

This clone was observed once. The V call is TRBV28, the J call TRBJ2-7; D ambiguous. CDR1 and CDR2 from the germline V gene are MDHEN and SYDVKM. The CDR3 totals 14 residues. V gave up 5 bases and J gave up 5 bases, with 16 bases separating them. This chain's CDR3 is CASSAFEAPNEQYF. CDR3 in DNA: TGTGCCAGCAGTGCCTTCGAGGCCCCTAACGAGCAGTACTTC.

This clone was counted a few times. This chain uses TRBV28 with TRBJ2-2, with D possibly being TRBD1 (6 bases). The germline CDR1 and CDR2 sequences are MDHEN and SYDVKM. This CDR3 has 16 residues. The V and J ends lost 5 bases and 3 bases respectively, with 16 bases between them. The CDR3 protein is CASSGLGRGDTGELFF. CDR3 bases: TGTGCCAGCAGTGGTTTGGGCAGGGGAGACACCGGGGAGCTGTTTTTT.

V usage is TRBV29-1 and J usage is TRBJ1-1; 10 bases are a match to TRBD1. This CDR3 has 13 amino acids. Trimming removed 6 bases from V and 7 bases from J; junction bases left unmatched: 8. CDR1 is SQVTM, CDR2 ANQGSEA, per germline. The chain's CDR3 is CSVDDRGRGEAFF. CDR3 DNA sequence: TGCAGCGTAGACGACAGGGGGCGAGGTGAAGCTTTCTTT.

The V call is TRBV5-6, the J call TRBJ2-7; TRBD2 matches at 13 bases. This CDR3 contains 17 residues. J was trimmed by 5 bases and V by 4 bases; bases with no gene match: 12. The germline CDR1 and CDR2 sequences are SGHDT and YYEEEE. CDR3 sequence reads: CASSMRLAGGSLNEQYF. The CDR3 DNA reads TGTGCCAGCAGCATGAGACTAGCGGGAGGATCTCTCAACGAGCAGTACTTC.